Reported below is one T cell receptor (beta chain). Sequencing used immunoSEQ multiplex PCR; TCRdb keeps in-frame clones, though not all of them. The sample has 35,000 or so clones, around 90% seen once. These data originate in a study of T cell changes during pregnancy in multiple sclerosis. Trimming took 3 bases from V and 3 from J, leaving 7 bases between them. This CDR3 is built from 12 residues. Per germline, CDR1 SGHNT and CDR2 YYREEE (reference sequence). The input for sequencing was CD4+ T cells from peripheral blood mononuclear cells, taken after pregnancy. The sequence derives from a female donor with multiple sclerosis, enrolled in a pregnancy study. The rearrangement uses TRBV5-4 and TRBJ2-7; D possibly corresponds to TRBD1 (5 bases). CDR3 loop: CASSSTGYEQYF. CDR3 DNA sequence: TGTGCCAGCAGCTCAACAGGCTACGAGCAGTACTTC.